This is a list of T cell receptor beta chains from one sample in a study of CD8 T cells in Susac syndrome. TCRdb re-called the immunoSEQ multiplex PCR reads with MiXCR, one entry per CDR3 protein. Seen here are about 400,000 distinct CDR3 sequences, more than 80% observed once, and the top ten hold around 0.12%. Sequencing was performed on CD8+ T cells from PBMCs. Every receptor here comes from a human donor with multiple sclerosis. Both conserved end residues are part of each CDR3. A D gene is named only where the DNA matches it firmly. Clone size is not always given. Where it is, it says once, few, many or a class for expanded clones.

CDR3 DNA: TGTGCCAGCAGTTTAAGTAATTCCTACGAGCAGTACTTC
CDR3 protein: CASSLSNSYEQYF
V gene: TRBV27
clone size: .
J gene: TRBJ2-7
D gene: .

CDR3 DNA: TGTGCCTCCGCGGCAGAGGCTGAAGCTTTCTTT
CDR3 protein: CASAAEAEAFF
V gene: TRBV19
clone size: .
J gene: TRBJ1-1
D gene: .

CDR3 DNA: TGTGCCAGCAGCGTAGCTAGTGAGGATGGCACTGAAGCTTTCTTT
CDR3 protein: CASSVASEDGTEAFF
V gene: TRBV9
clone size: .
J gene: TRBJ1-1
D gene: .

CDR3 DNA: TGCGCCAGCAGTCATTTGACAGGGAATGATCAGCCCCAGCATTTT
CDR3 protein: CASSHLTGNDQPQHF
V gene: TRBV4-1
clone size: .
J gene: TRBJ1-5
D gene: TRBD1

CDR3 DNA: TGCAGTGCTAGAGATCCGATCGGGAGCTCCTACGAGCAGTACTTC
CDR3 protein: CSARDPIGSSYEQYF
V gene: TRBV20-1
clone size: .
J gene: TRBJ2-7
D gene: .

CDR3 DNA: TGTGCCAGCAGCTCAAAGACAGGGGAGGAGACCCAGTACTTC
CDR3 protein: CASSSKTGEETQYF
V gene: TRBV7-6
clone size: .
J gene: TRBJ2-5
D gene: TRBD1

CDR3 DNA: TGTGCCAGCAGCTCTTCACGACTAGCGAGTTCCTACGAGCAGTACTTC
CDR3 protein: CASSSSRLASSYEQYF
V gene: TRBV7-9
clone size: .
J gene: TRBJ2-7
D gene: TRBD2

CDR3 DNA: TGTGCCAGCAGTTATGGACAGGGTGGGGCTGAGACCCAGTACTTC
CDR3 protein: CASSYGQGGAETQYF
V gene: TRBV6-5
clone size: .
J gene: TRBJ2-5
D gene: TRBD1

CDR3 DNA: TGTGCCAGCAGCGTGCAAGGGACCTCCTACGAGCAGTACTTC
CDR3 protein: CASSVQGTSYEQYF
V gene: TRBV9
clone size: .
J gene: TRBJ2-7
D gene: .

CDR3 DNA: TGTGCCATCAGTGAGTCACAACAAAAAACCTACGAGCAGTACTTC
CDR3 protein: CAISESQQKTYEQYF
V gene: TRBV10-3
clone size: .
J gene: TRBJ2-7
D gene: .

CDR3 DNA: TGTGCCTACCAAGGGACAGGAGAGTACGAGCAGTACTTC
CDR3 protein: CAYQGTGEYEQYF
V gene: TRBV5-6
clone size: once
J gene: TRBJ2-7
D gene: TRBD1

CDR3 DNA: TGCAGCGTCCTGGGACAGGGGTATGGCTACACCTTC
CDR3 protein: CSVLGQGYGYTF
V gene: TRBV29-1
clone size: .
J gene: TRBJ1-2
D gene: TRBD1

CDR3 DNA: TGCGCCAGCAGCTACGCGACAGGGTGGGTCTCCTACGAGCAGTACTTC
CDR3 protein: CASSYATGWVSYEQYF
V gene: TRBV4-1
clone size: once
J gene: TRBJ2-7
D gene: TRBD1

CDR3 DNA: TGTGCCAGCAGCTTAACGGGACAGGGGATACCTGAAGCTTTCTTT
CDR3 protein: CASSLTGQGIPEAFF
V gene: TRBV7-9
clone size: .
J gene: TRBJ1-1
D gene: TRBD1

CDR3 DNA: TGTGCCAGCAGCAAACAGGGGGATTCCTACGAGCAGTACTTC
CDR3 protein: CASSKQGDSYEQYF
V gene: TRBV5-5
clone size: once
J gene: TRBJ2-7
D gene: TRBD1

CDR3 DNA: TGTGCCAGCAGATCCGAGACAAGCATGAACACTGAAGCTTTCTTT
CDR3 protein: CASRSETSMNTEAFF
V gene: TRBV7-9
clone size: .
J gene: TRBJ1-1
D gene: .

CDR3 DNA: TGTGCCAGCAGTGCCATGACCAGCTCTGGAAACACCATATATTTT
CDR3 protein: CASSAMTSSGNTIYF
V gene: TRBV25-1
clone size: .
J gene: TRBJ1-3
D gene: .

CDR3 DNA: TGTGCCAGCAGTGAACTGCTCAGCAATTCACCCCTCCACTTT
CDR3 protein: CASSELLSNSPLHF
V gene: TRBV25-1
clone size: once
J gene: TRBJ1-6
D gene: .

CDR3 DNA: TGTGCCAGCAGTGACACCTACGAGCAGTACTTC
CDR3 protein: CASSDTYEQYF
V gene: TRBV6-1
clone size: many
J gene: TRBJ2-7
D gene: .

CDR3 DNA: TGTGCCAGCAGCCCCGGACAGGGGGACACAGATACGCAGTATTTT
CDR3 protein: CASSPGQGDTDTQYF
V gene: TRBV7-9
clone size: .
J gene: TRBJ2-3
D gene: TRBD1

CDR3 DNA: TGCAGCGTGGGGGCTCCTGGGGACGAGCAGTACTTC
CDR3 protein: CSVGAPGDEQYF
V gene: TRBV29-1
clone size: .
J gene: TRBJ2-7
D gene: .

CDR3 DNA: TGCGCCAGCAGCTTGGCCGCAGAATATTCCTACAATGAGCAGTTCTTC
CDR3 protein: CASSLAAEYSYNEQFF
V gene: TRBV5-1
clone size: .
J gene: TRBJ2-1
D gene: .

CDR3 DNA: TGTGCCAGCAGCTTAACCGGCGGGGGCTCGAACTATGGCTACACCTTC
CDR3 protein: CASSLTGGGSNYGYTF
V gene: TRBV7-8
clone size: .
J gene: TRBJ1-2
D gene: .

CDR3 DNA: TGCGCCAGCAGCCAAGTGGGGGGGGAGTACGAGCAGTACTTC
CDR3 protein: CASSQVGGEYEQYF
V gene: TRBV4-1
clone size: .
J gene: TRBJ2-7
D gene: TRBD2

CDR3 DNA: TGTGCCAGCAGCTCACTAGCGGGCACAGATACGCAGTATTTT
CDR3 protein: CASSSLAGTDTQYF
V gene: TRBV7-6
clone size: .
J gene: TRBJ2-3
D gene: TRBD2

CDR3 DNA: TGTGCCAGCAGCCAGGACAGGGACTTTCAAGAGACCCAGTACTTC
CDR3 protein: CASSQDRDFQETQYF
V gene: TRBV3-1
clone size: .
J gene: TRBJ2-5
D gene: TRBD1

CDR3 DNA: TGTGCCAGCAGTTTCTCGGCTGCTGGGGCCAACGTCCTGACTTTC
CDR3 protein: CASSFSAAGANVLTF
V gene: TRBV27
clone size: .
J gene: TRBJ2-6
D gene: .

CDR3 DNA: TGTGCCAGCAGTCCATCGGGTTACTACAATGAGCAGTTCTTC
CDR3 protein: CASSPSGYYNEQFF
V gene: TRBV28
clone size: few
J gene: TRBJ2-1
D gene: .

CDR3 DNA: TGCGCCAGCAGCCAGTGGGACTCGCCCTACAATGAGCAGTTCTTC
CDR3 protein: CASSQWDSPYNEQFF
V gene: TRBV5-1
clone size: .
J gene: TRBJ2-1
D gene: .

CDR3 DNA: TGTGACAGCAGTTTATCCCCTACTACCGGGGAGCTGTTTTTT
CDR3 protein: CDSSLSPTTGELFF
V gene: TRBV28
clone size: .
J gene: TRBJ2-2
D gene: .

CDR3 DNA: TGTGCCAGCAGCTTGGGAAGTGATGAAGCTTTCTTT
CDR3 protein: CASSLGSDEAFF
V gene: TRBV5-4
clone size: .
J gene: TRBJ1-1
D gene: .

CDR3 DNA: TGTGCCTGGAGTGACGGACAGGGTAATGCTCAGCCCCAGCATTTT
CDR3 protein: CAWSDGQGNAQPQHF
V gene: TRBV30
clone size: .
J gene: TRBJ1-5
D gene: TRBD1

CDR3 DNA: TGTGCCAGCAGTTTCCCCGACAGGGCCAATGAGCAGTTCTTC
CDR3 protein: CASSFPDRANEQFF
V gene: TRBV6-1
clone size: few
J gene: TRBJ2-1
D gene: TRBD1

CDR3 DNA: TGTGCCAGCAGCCCCTCGGCTCTGGGGCCGTTCTTC
CDR3 protein: CASSPSALGPFF
V gene: TRBV14
clone size: .
J gene: TRBJ2-1
D gene: .

CDR3 DNA: TGTGCCAGCAGCGGTGGGGGGGTCGGCTACACCTTC
CDR3 protein: CASSGGGVGYTF
V gene: TRBV7-9
clone size: once
J gene: TRBJ1-2
D gene: .

CDR3 DNA: TGTGCCAGCAGCTTAGACCTCGGAAACACCATATATTTT
CDR3 protein: CASSLDLGNTIYF
V gene: TRBV7-9
clone size: .
J gene: TRBJ1-3
D gene: .

CDR3 DNA: TGTGCCAGCAGTTACGCTAGCGGGGGCCTGGAGACCCAGTACTTC
CDR3 protein: CASSYASGGLETQYF
V gene: TRBV6-6
clone size: .
J gene: TRBJ2-5
D gene: TRBD2

CDR3 DNA: TGTGCCAGCAGTTTCGGGACAGGGAACCCCTACAATGAGCAGTTCTTC
CDR3 protein: CASSFGTGNPYNEQFF
V gene: TRBV27
clone size: .
J gene: TRBJ2-1
D gene: TRBD1

CDR3 DNA: TGTGCCTGGAGTGTACAAGATTTGACTTTCTATGGCTACACCTTC
CDR3 protein: CAWSVQDLTFYGYTF
V gene: TRBV30
clone size: .
J gene: TRBJ1-2
D gene: .

CDR3 DNA: TGCAGTGCTAGAGATATTGTAGAATACGAGCAGTACTTC
CDR3 protein: CSARDIVEYEQYF
V gene: TRBV20-1
clone size: few
J gene: TRBJ2-7
D gene: .

CDR3 DNA: TGCAGCGTGGAGGGTCGGGAGGGAGCCTACAATGAGCAGTTCTTC
CDR3 protein: CSVEGREGAYNEQFF
V gene: TRBV29-1
clone size: .
J gene: TRBJ2-1
D gene: TRBD2

CDR3 DNA: TGTGCCTCAGGCGGCGGGGGGGAAACACAGAAGGAGCTGTTTTTT
CDR3 protein: CASGGGGETQKELFF
V gene: TRBV7-8
clone size: .
J gene: TRBJ2-2
D gene: TRBD2

CDR3 DNA: TGTGCCAGCAGTTACTTACACCCTCAGAGCACAGATACGCAGTATTTT
CDR3 protein: CASSYLHPQSTDTQYF
V gene: TRBV6-5
clone size: .
J gene: TRBJ2-3
D gene: .

CDR3 DNA: TGTGCCAGCAGCCGCGGGGTAGGCACAGATACGCAGTATTTT
CDR3 protein: CASSRGVGTDTQYF
V gene: TRBV11-2
clone size: .
J gene: TRBJ2-3
D gene: .

CDR3 DNA: TGTGCCAGCAGTCAGAATCCGCGGCAGGAGGGGGCAAACACTGAAGCTTTCTTT
CDR3 protein: CASSQNPRQEGANTEAFF
V gene: TRBV3-1
clone size: .
J gene: TRBJ1-1
D gene: TRBD1

CDR3 DNA: TGTGCCTGGAGTGTAGCGGGATCGGGAGAGCAGTACTTC
CDR3 protein: CAWSVAGSGEQYF
V gene: TRBV30
clone size: few
J gene: TRBJ2-7
D gene: TRBD2

CDR3 DNA: TGTGCCAGTAGTCCGTCGGCGCTAGGTAGCTACGAGCAGTACTTC
CDR3 protein: CASSPSALGSYEQYF
V gene: TRBV19
clone size: once
J gene: TRBJ2-7
D gene: .

CDR3 DNA: TGCGCCAGCAGACTAGGACAGTACTACTACGAGCAGTACTTC
CDR3 protein: CASRLGQYYYEQYF
V gene: TRBV5-1
clone size: once
J gene: TRBJ2-7
D gene: .

CDR3 DNA: TGTGCCAGCAGTGAATCAAGAGCCCAGATGGCCTACGAGCAGTACTTC
CDR3 protein: CASSESRAQMAYEQYF
V gene: TRBV6-1
clone size: .
J gene: TRBJ2-7
D gene: .

CDR3 DNA: TGTGCCAGCAGTTTAGATGGGCCGAACACTGAAGTTTTCTTT
CDR3 protein: CASSLDGPNTEVFF
V gene: TRBV27
clone size: once
J gene: TRBJ1-1
D gene: .

CDR3 DNA: TGTGCCAGCAGTGAATCGGCAGGGGAGAGAGAGACCCAGTACTTC
CDR3 protein: CASSESAGERETQYF
V gene: TRBV6-1
clone size: .
J gene: TRBJ2-5
D gene: .

CDR3 DNA: TGTGCCAGCAGCGGCGGATCGGATTTCACTGAAGCTTTCTTT
CDR3 protein: CASSGGSDFTEAFF
V gene: TRBV9
clone size: .
J gene: TRBJ1-1
D gene: .

CDR3 DNA: TGTGCCAGCAGTGCGTCCTCCGGGACGACAGGAAATGAGCAGTTCTTC
CDR3 protein: CASSASSGTTGNEQFF
V gene: TRBV6-1
clone size: .
J gene: TRBJ2-1
D gene: .

CDR3 DNA: TGTGCCAGCAGCATTTCGACAGGGGGCGCGGATGGCTACACCTTC
CDR3 protein: CASSISTGGADGYTF
V gene: TRBV27
clone size: .
J gene: TRBJ1-2
D gene: TRBD1

CDR3 DNA: TGTGCCAGCAGCGAGTCCGGGACAGGTCGGTTCTTC
CDR3 protein: CASSESGTGRFF
V gene: TRBV7-9
clone size: .
J gene: TRBJ2-1
D gene: TRBD1

CDR3 DNA: TGCAGCGCTCTTTTGGGGGAGTACAATGAGCAGTTCTTC
CDR3 protein: CSALLGEYNEQFF
V gene: TRBV29-1
clone size: .
J gene: TRBJ2-1
D gene: .

CDR3 DNA: TGCGCCAGCAGCCAAGATCGCACTCCTATAGAGCAGTACTTC
CDR3 protein: CASSQDRTPIEQYF
V gene: TRBV4-1
clone size: .
J gene: TRBJ2-7
D gene: .

CDR3 DNA: TGTGCCAGCAGTTTAGGGGAGCTGTTTTTT
CDR3 protein: CASSLGELFF
V gene: TRBV12-3/TRBV12-4
clone size: .
J gene: TRBJ2-2
D gene: .

CDR3 DNA: TGCGCCAGCAGCCAAGGCGTAGCGGGAACCGGGGAGCTGTTTTTT
CDR3 protein: CASSQGVAGTGELFF
V gene: TRBV4-1
clone size: .
J gene: TRBJ2-2
D gene: TRBD2

CDR3 DNA: TGTGCCAGCAGTCGCCGACTAGCGGATAATTACAATGAGCAGTTCTTC
CDR3 protein: CASSRRLADNYNEQFF
V gene: TRBV27
clone size: .
J gene: TRBJ2-1
D gene: TRBD2